The text below deals with one T cell receptor (beta chain). Its antigen is unidentified. TCRdb passed the 5' RACE reads through MiXCR, listing each CDR3 protein once. The table includes a few hundred thousand distinct CDR3 sequences, roughly 7.2% detected once. The data were obtained in a study of T cells after yellow fever vaccination. Trimming removed 0 bases from V and 1 base from J, with 6 bases in between. This CDR3 is 14 amino acids long. Overall study results and limits: One caveat is that FACS-sorted repertoires could contain abundant clonotypes contaminating from the bulk population.

This rearrangement joins TRBV23-1 to TRBJ2-5; the D is unclear. TRBV23-1 is an ORF; its function is uncertain. This sample comprised CD4+ T cells sorted from PBMCs, obtained 15 days after the yellow fever booster vaccination. This TCR was sampled from a young man who received the YFV17D yellow fever vaccine. The DNA for the CDR3 is TGCGCCAGCAGTCAATCGAACAGCCAAGAGACCCAGTACTTC. The encoded protein is CASSQSNSQETQYF.